This TCR beta chain was captured in a study of T-cell memory formation after mild COVID-19 (dated by TCRdb to the early 2020s). About the investigation overall: TCR sequence clusters from the two donors were found to be largely donor specific. T-cell clones expanding and contracting after mild COVID-19 in a couple of donors were tracked by longitudinal TCRalpha and TCRbeta repertoire sequencing. The cohort was made up of two young adult volunteers, one female and one male, who were previously healthy.

Sequences KGHSH (CDR1) and LQKENI (CDR2) are obtained from the germline V gene. Trimmed from V: 2 bases; trimmed from J: 2 bases; junction bases lacking a gene match: 3. The CDR3 has 14 amino acids, counting the end cysteine and phenylalanine. The read is trimmed to its CDR3 DNA, 42 bases read in frame from base 1. TCRdb records Illumina NovaSeq 6000 as the sequencer. Using 5'RACE with constant-segment primers, TCRalpha and TCRbeta cDNA libraries were constructed, with sample barcodes and unique molecular identifiers added in the process. Trizol reagent was used to extract RNA from every sample. Libraries were amplified in two PCR steps, with a second sample barcode and Illumina TruSeq adapters added in the second step. Sequencing of the libraries was done on an Illumina NovaSeq, producing 2 x 150 bp paired-end reads. Concerning the study's data processing: Demultiplexing of reads and collapsing into UMI-guided consensus sequences were performed with migec v1.2.7. Using mixcr v2.1.11, the UMI consensuses were aligned to TRA and TRB V and J templates and assembled into clonotypes. Expanded or contracted clonotypes were those called significant by both edgeR and NoisET, with noise models trained on biological replicates. For edgeR calls, the cutoffs were a false discovery rate-adjusted p below 0.01 and a log2 fold-change threshold of 1. As an exploratory analysis of dynamics, PCA with hierarchical clustering was applied to max-normalized trajectories of the 1000 most abundant clonotypes. Each responding clone was given a CD4 or CD8 phenotype based on the CD4+ and CD8+ repertoires, which had been sequenced separately. TCRdb handled the public reads itself, with Q25 trimming in fastp and clone calling in MiXCR, and kept productive beta chains. Each CDR3 protein appears once, grouped with its most common genes and DNA. These V and J calls originate from TCRdb's pipeline instead of the authors' own analysis. The sample profile shows under 550,000 distinct CDR3 sequences; over 15% of them were found once. The leading ten clones occupy about 22% of the sample.

On this clonotype itself: The antigen this receptor binds is unknown. No base-level quality is on record; no much larger clone is a single base apart.

Ficoll-Paque density gradient centrifugation was used to isolate PBMCs. The study at large found these results: Contracting CD4+ clones were found mainly in CM and EM memory subsets, while CD8+ clones were enriched in EMRA. Some responding clones were detected in pre-infection memory, which suggested that pre-existing cross-reactive memory T cells had joined the SARS-CoV-2 response. Clones that contracted from day 15 to 85 showed balanced CD4/CD8 phenotypes, whereas a second wave of clones that expanded from day 15 to 37 leaned towards CD4+. The second-wave clones that peaked on day 37 were not confirmed to be SARS-CoV-2 specific. The study included only a couple of mild cases, and larger cohorts that include severe cases with pre-infection samples were judged to be necessary.

The sequence links TRBV18 to TRBJ2-7; 7 middle bases align to TRBD2. This receptor was obtained from a man aged 18-30 years who had mild COVID-19 (a few samples of this study predate the infection). The sample titles of this study are shuffled in the database, so cell type and time point are left out; the donor was told from shared clones. The sample comprised PBMCs or a T cell subset sorted from them (not recorded which). The CDR3 corresponds to CASSPGEGPYEQYF. DNA sequence: TGTGCCAGCTCACCAGGGGAGGGCCCCTACGAGCAGTACTTC.